This TCR beta chain was identified in a study of Graves' ophthalmopathy and Graves' hyperthyroidism. Across the study: No treatment had been given when peripheral blood was collected at initial diagnosis. Regarding the study as a whole: Researchers report that a 13-signature model separated ophthalmopathy from stable hyperthyroidism, posting around 86% sensitivity and around 80% specificity.

TCR beta CDR3 regions were amplified from RNA transcripts. Scientists carried out first-round RT-PCR using HTBI primers and then a second-round multiplex PCR. TCRdb reprocessed the multiplex PCR reads via MiXCR and lists one record per CDR3 protein. The sample shows about 210,000 distinct CDR3 sequences, around 30% of them seen only once. This clonotype was detected a few times. The antigen is unknown. The CDR3 sequence is 13 residues long. Germline-derived CDR1 and CDR2 are MNHEY and SMNVEV (reference sequence). The V end lost 10 bases, the J end lost 3 bases, and 16 bases lay between the germline ends.

The receptor comes from a man in his fifties with Graves' ophthalmopathy. Specimen: peripheral blood. This chain connects TRBV27 to TRBJ2-7, with D unclear. CDR3 DNA: TGTGCCACCTCTGTCGCCAAGAACTACGAGCAGTACTTC. Protein product: CATSVAKNYEQYF.